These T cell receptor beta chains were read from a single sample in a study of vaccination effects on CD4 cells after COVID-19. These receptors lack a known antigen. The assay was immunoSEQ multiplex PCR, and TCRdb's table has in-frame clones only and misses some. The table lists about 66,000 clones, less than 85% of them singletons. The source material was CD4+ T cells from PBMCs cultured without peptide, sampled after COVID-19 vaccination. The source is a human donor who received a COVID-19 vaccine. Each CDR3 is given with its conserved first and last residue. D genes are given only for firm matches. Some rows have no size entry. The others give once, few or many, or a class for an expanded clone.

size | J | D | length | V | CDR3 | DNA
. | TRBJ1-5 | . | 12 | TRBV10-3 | CAISASNQPQHF | TGTGCCATCAGTGCGAGTAATCAGCCCCAGCATTTT
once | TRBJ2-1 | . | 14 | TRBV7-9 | CASSSSVLLNEQFF | TGTGCCAGCAGCTCCTCCGTACTCCTCAATGAGCAGTTCTTC
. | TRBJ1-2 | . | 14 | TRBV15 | CATSRDSGVGGYTF | TGTGCCACCAGCAGAGATTCGGGCGTCGGGGGCTACACCTTC
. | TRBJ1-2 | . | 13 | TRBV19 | CASTHTQGGGYTF | TGTGCCAGTACCCACACGCAGGGTGGGGGCTACACCTTC
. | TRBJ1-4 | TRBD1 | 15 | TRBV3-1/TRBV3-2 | CASSQDDRAGEKLFF | TGTGCCAGCAGCCAAGATGACAGGGCAGGAGAAAAACTGTTTTTT
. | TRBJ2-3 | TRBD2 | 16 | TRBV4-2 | CASSQDVAGAQHTQYF | TGTGCCAGCAGCCAAGATGTAGCGGGGGCCCAACATACGCAGTATTTT
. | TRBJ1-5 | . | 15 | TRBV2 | CASRPASGGNQPQHF | TGTGCCAGCAGACCAGCCTCGGGGGGTAATCAGCCCCAGCATTTT
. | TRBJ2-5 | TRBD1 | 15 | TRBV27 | CASSSKGTVQGTQYF | TGTGCCAGCAGTTCGAAGGGGACAGTGCAAGGGACCCAGTACTTC
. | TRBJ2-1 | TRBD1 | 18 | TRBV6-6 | CASSHHPLDRFAYNEQFF | TGTGCCAGCAGTCACCATCCCCTGGACAGGTTTGCCTACAATGAGCAGTTCTTC
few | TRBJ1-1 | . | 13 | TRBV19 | CASSQTVNTEAFF | TGTGCCAGTAGTCAAACAGTTAACACTGAAGCTTTCTTT
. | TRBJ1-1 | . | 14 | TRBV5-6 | CASSFFGRASEAFF | TGTGCCAGCAGCTTTTTCGGGAGGGCATCAGAAGCTTTCTTT
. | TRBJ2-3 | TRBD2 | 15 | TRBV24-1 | CATSRGGSSTDTQYF | TGTGCCACCAGCCGCGGGGGGTCTAGCACAGATACGCAGTATTTT
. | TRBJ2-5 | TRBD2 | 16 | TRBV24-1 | CATSDPLGGDRETQYF | TGTGCCACCAGTGATCCCCTCGGGGGGGATAGGGAGACCCAGTACTTC
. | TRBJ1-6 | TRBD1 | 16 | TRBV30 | CAWSQVGGQPNSPLHF | TGTGCCTGGAGTCAAGTTGGGGGACAGCCGAATTCACCCCTCCACTTT
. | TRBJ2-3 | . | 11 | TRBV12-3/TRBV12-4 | CAMGTPRTQYF | TGTGCCATGGGGACGCCTCGTACGCAGTATTTT
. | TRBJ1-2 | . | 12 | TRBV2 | CASIILRDGYTF | TGTGCCAGCATTATCCTCCGGGATGGCTACACCTTC
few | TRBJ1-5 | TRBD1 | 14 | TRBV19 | CASSPGQGLQPQHF | TGTGCCAGTAGTCCGGGACAGGGGTTACAGCCCCAGCATTTT
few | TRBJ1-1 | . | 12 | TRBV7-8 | CASSLKGTEAFF | TGTGCCAGCAGCTTAAAGGGCACTGAAGCTTTCTTT
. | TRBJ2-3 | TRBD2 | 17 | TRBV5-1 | CASSLPKLAGGTDTQYF | TGCGCCAGCAGCTTACCTAAACTAGCGGGGGGCACAGATACGCAGTATTTT
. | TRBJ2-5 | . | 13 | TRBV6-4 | CASSEGLLRTQYF | TGTGCCAGCAGTGAAGGTCTTTTGCGGACCCAGTACTTC
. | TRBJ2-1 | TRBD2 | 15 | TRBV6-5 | CASSYSGGAYNEQFF | TGTGCCAGCAGTTACAGCGGGGGGGCCTACAATGAGCAGTTCTTC
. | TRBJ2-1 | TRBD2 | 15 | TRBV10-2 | CASGDGTSGYNEQFF | TGCGCCAGCGGAGACGGGACTAGCGGGTACAATGAGCAGTTCTTC
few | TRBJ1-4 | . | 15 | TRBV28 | CASSLSPATNEKLFF | TGTGCCAGCAGTTTGTCCCCTGCAACTAATGAAAAACTGTTTTTT
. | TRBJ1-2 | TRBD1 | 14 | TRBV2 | CASSVQGNGYGYTF | TGTGCCAGCAGTGTACAGGGGAATGGCTATGGCTACACCTTC
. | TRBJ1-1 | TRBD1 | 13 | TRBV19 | CASSGQGHTEAFF | TGTGCCAGTAGCGGACAGGGCCACACTGAAGCTTTCTTT